This T cell receptor beta chain was retrieved from a study of T-cell reconstitution after alpha-beta-depleted transplantation in children (dated by TCRdb to 2016 to 2017). In terms of the full investigation: Using TCR repertoire profiling, the study quantitatively followed how T-cell immune reconstitution unfolded in children after TCRalphabeta/CD19-depleted allogeneic hematopoietic cell transplantation. The paper's findings and limits, for the study overall: The apparently early alphabetaT-cell count recovery about two months after transplant was reportedly dependent on only several hundred rapidly expanded clones derived from non-depleted graft cells. In some patients, the high TCRbeta diversity seen at day 60 was put down to recipient T cells and intrathymic progenitors that had survived conditioning. Over the following months the frequencies of hyperexpanded clones went down, and after one year T-cell counts and TCRbeta diversity were mostly credited to newly produced T cells.

The treatment or condition label of this sample denotes: allogeneic hematopoietic cell transplantation with graft depleted of TCRalphabeta T cells and CD19 B cells. The transplant recipients were children given TCRalphabeta/CD19-depleted allogeneic hematopoietic cell grafts. Including cysteine and phenylalanine, the CDR3 has 15 amino acids. CDR3 DNA only is kept here, 45 bases in frame from base 1. Germline trimming: 3 bases from V, 2 bases from J; junction bases outside gene matches: 5. CDR1 and CDR2 (SGHTA, FQGNSA) derive from the germline V gene. Notes on this clonotype: No cognate antigen has been identified for it. Base qualities are not provided; no much larger clone lies one nucleotide away.

The library relied on PCR. Sequencing was carried out with an Illumina HiSeq 2500. TCR library preparation used molecular barcoding, with unique molecular identifiers applied to normalize quantification of the TCRbeta repertoire. TCRdb ran its own pipeline on the public reads, namely fastp trimming at Q25 and MiXCR clone calling, and kept in-frame beta chains. Entries that share a CDR3 protein sequence are merged under the most common genes and DNA. The sample profile shows about 980,000 distinct CDR3 sequences; 25% to 35% of them were found once. Roughly 27% of the sample rests with the top ten. The material sequenced was PBMCs, mostly from graft donor cells, taken 360 days after TCRalphabeta/CD19-depleted stem cell transplant. Here the chain combines TRBV7-2 and TRBJ2-7, and TRBD1 aligns with 9 junction nucleotides. The TCR sequence derives from a boy less than two years old who had a stem cell transplant for SCID, so the T cells may come from the graft donor. The sequence in DNA is TGTGCCAGCAGCTTGGAGGGACAGGGTCCCTACGAGCAGTACTTC. This gives the protein CASSLEGQGPYEQYF.